Presented here are 4 T cell receptor beta chains from one specimen sequenced in a study of shared clonotypes between healthy human individuals. Sequencing used immunoSEQ multiplex PCR; TCRdb keeps in-frame clones, though not all of them. The sample consists of 600,000 to 750,000 clones, more than 70% of them appearing once. Source material: memory CD4+ T cells sorted from blood. Documented subset: CD45RA-negative fraction. All receptors come from a woman aged 25 to 39 in good health.

V and J are TRBV2 and TRBJ1-1; the D gene is possibly TRBD1 (5 bases). The germline V gene has CDR1 SNHLY and CDR2 FYNNEI. V was pared by 3 bases and J by 5 bases, with 19 bases between. The CDR3 loop spans 16 amino acids. CDR3: CASSDLGGTGGTEAFF. DNA for the CDR3: TGTGCCAGCAGTGATCTCGGGGGAACGGGGGGAACTGAAGCTTTCTTT.

This sequence joins TRBV11-2 and TRBJ1-6; D gene ambiguous. V lost 6 bases and J lost 7, with 4 bases in between. This CDR3 has 11 residues. Looked up from germline, CDR1 is SGHAT and CDR2 is FQNNGV. CDR3 loop: CASSNNSPLHF. The CDR3 DNA reads as TGTGCCAGCAGTAACAATTCACCCCTCCACTTT.

This clone came up a few times. The V call is TRBV7-8, the J call TRBJ1-3; D is perhaps TRBD1 (5 bases). The CDR3 sequence is 16 residues long. Trimming took 5 bases from V and 3 from J, leaving 17 bases between them. Germline V CDR1 and CDR2: SGHVS, FQNEAQ. DNA of the CDR3: TGTGCCAGCAGCCCAAGGACACTCCTTCTTGGAAACACCATATATTTT. Amino acid sequence: CASSPRTLLLGNTIYF.

In this sample, this clone turned up a few times. The J gene is TRBJ1-1, the V gene TRBV11-2, with a weak D call TRBD1 (5 bases). Per germline, CDR1 SGHAT and CDR2 FQNNGV. With 5 bases removed from V and 1 base from J, the gap between germline ends came to 8 bases. The CDR3 has 13 amino acids. This CDR3 is CASSQDRNTEAFF. Written as DNA, the CDR3 is TGTGCCAGCAGCCAAGACAGGAACACTGAAGCTTTCTTT. Filled out from reference TRBV11-2 and TRBJ1-1, the complete variable domain reads EAGVAQSPRYKIIEKRQSVAFWCNPISGHATLYWYQQILGQGPKLLIQFQNNGVVDDSQLPKDRFSAERLKGVDSTLKIQPAKLEDSAVYLCASSQDRNTEAFFGQGTRLTVV.